This TCR beta chain stems from a study of shared clonotypes between healthy human individuals. The CDR3 is 16 residues long. J gave up 4 bases and V 5 bases, and 12 bases lay outside the gene matches. Looked up from germline, CDR1 is SEHNR and CDR2 is FQNEAQ (reference sequence). Over several immunoSEQ plates, each subset's genomic DNA was distributed in even portions. PCR replicates performed on unsorted PBMC used approximately 300 ng DNA, 30,000 or so T cell genomes. Original data processing: Owing to the provision of junction-only sequences devoid of quality scores by immunoSEQ, filtering differed. Assay: immunoSEQ multiplex PCR; the TCRdb copy retains only in-frame clones and omits some. The DNA gave D and trimming, while V, J and clone size come from that table. The data hold 500,000 to 650,000 clones, with just over 75% observed a single time.

This clonotype was obtained from a woman in her forties in good health. Some clones in this sample may be carry-over from other donors' samples. The sequencing input was PBMCs. This sequence joins TRBV7-9 and TRBJ2-3; 7 bases align to TRBD2. The CDR3 is CASSPRPGLVADTQYF. For the CDR3, the DNA is TGTGCCAGCAGCCCCAGGCCCGGACTAGTCGCAGATACGCAGTATTTT.